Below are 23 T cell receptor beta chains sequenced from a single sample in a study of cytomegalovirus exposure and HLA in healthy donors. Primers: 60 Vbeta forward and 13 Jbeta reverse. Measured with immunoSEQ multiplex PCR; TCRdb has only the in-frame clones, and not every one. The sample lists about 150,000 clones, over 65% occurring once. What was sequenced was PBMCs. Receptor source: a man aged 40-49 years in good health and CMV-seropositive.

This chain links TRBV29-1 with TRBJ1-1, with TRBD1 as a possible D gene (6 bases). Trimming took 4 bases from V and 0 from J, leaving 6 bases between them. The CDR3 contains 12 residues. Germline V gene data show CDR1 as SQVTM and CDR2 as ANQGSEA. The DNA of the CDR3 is TGCAGCGTTGCAGGGGTGAACACTGAAGCTTTCTTT. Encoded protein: CSVAGVNTEAFF.

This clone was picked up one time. The CDR3 DNA reads as TGTGCCAGTAGTATACCCGGGACAGGGTTCTACGAGCAGTACTTC. It encodes CASSIPGTGFYEQYF. The chain employs TRBV19 and TRBJ2-7; TRBD1 matches 9 bases. The CDR3 length is 15 residues. CDR1 is LNHDA and CDR2 is SQIVND in the germline V gene (reference sequence). V was clipped by 2 bases and J by 3 bases; unmatched bases: 5.

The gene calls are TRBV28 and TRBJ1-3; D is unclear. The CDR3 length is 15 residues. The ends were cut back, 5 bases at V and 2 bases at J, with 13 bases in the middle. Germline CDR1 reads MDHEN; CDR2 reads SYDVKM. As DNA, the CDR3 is TGTGCCAGCAGTCCTACCCCGGTGACTGGAAACACCATATATTTT. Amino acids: CASSPTPVTGNTIYF.

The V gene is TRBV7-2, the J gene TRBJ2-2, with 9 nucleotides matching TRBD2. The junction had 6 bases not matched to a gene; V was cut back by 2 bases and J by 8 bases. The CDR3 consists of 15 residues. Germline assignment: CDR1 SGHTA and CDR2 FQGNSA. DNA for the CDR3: TGTGCCAGCAGCTTAATCGCGGGAGGGCGTGGGGAGCTGTTTTTT. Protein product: CASSLIAGGRGELFF.

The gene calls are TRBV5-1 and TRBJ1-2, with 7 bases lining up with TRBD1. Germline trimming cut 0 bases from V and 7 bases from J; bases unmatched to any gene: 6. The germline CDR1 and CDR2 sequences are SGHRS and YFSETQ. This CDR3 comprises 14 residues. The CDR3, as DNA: TGCGCCAGCAGCTTGGAGGGGGCGCTTGGTGGCTACACCTTC. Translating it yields CASSLEGALGGYTF. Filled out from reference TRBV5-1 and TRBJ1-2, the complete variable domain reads KAGVTQTPRYLIKTRGQQVTLSCSPISGHRSVSWYQQTPGQGLQFLFEYFSETQRNKGNFPGRFSGRQFSNSRSEMNVSTLELGDSALYLCASSLEGALGGYTFGSGTRLTVV.

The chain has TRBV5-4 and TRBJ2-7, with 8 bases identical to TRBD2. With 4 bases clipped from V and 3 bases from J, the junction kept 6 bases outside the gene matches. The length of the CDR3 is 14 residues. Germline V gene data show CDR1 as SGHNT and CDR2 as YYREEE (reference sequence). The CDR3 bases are TGTGCCAGCAGCGCGGACGGGACTAGCTACGAGCAGTACTTC. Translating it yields CASSADGTSYEQYF.

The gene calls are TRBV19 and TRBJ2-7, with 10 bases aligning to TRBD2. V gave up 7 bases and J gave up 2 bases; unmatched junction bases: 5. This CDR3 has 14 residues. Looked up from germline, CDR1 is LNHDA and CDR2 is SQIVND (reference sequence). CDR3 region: CASTTSGMPYEQYF. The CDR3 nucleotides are TGTGCCAGTACTACTAGCGGGATGCCCTACGAGCAGTACTTC.

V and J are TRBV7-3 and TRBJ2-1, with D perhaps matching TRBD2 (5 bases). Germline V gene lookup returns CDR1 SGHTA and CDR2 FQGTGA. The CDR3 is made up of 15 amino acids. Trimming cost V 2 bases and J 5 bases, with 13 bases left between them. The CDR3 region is CASSLPGSKNNEQFF. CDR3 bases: TGTGCCAGCAGCTTACCGGGATCCAAAAACAATGAGCAGTTCTTC. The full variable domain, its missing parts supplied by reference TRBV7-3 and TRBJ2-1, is GAGVSQTPSNKVTEKGKYVELRCDPISGHTALYWYRQSLGQGPEFLIYFQGTGAADDSGLPNDRFFAVRPEGSVSTLKIQRTERGDSAVYLCASSLPGSKNNEQFFGPGTRLTVL.

The CDR3 bases are TGTGCCAGCAGCGTAGGTGGGACAGGGGGCGAAGCTTTCTTT. Amino acids: CASSVGGTGGEAFF. V usage is TRBV9 and J usage is TRBJ1-1; 12 bases agree with TRBD1. After removal of 0 bases from V and 8 bases from J, the junction contained 2 bases not matched to a gene. The CDR3 consists of 14 residues. CDR1 and CDR2 from the germline V gene are SGDLS and YYNGEE.

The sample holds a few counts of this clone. CDR3 region: CASSRGRGGSLDSEQFF. DNA for the CDR3: TGTGCCAGCAGTCGGGGGAGGGGCGGGAGCCTAGATAGTGAGCAGTTCTTC. The J gene is TRBJ2-1, the V gene TRBV7-3; 7 bases agree with TRBD2. This CDR3 has 17 residues. V gave up 6 bases and J gave up 9 bases; unmatched junction bases: 20. Germline CDR1 reads SGHTA; CDR2 reads FQGTGA.

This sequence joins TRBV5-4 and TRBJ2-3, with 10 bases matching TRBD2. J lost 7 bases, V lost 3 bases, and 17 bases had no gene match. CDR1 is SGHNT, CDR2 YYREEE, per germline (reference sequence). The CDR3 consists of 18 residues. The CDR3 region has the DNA TGTGCCAGCAGCTCGGCAGGGGGCAGCGGGAGGGCCGCGAATACGCAGTATTTT. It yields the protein CASSSAGGSGRAANTQYF.

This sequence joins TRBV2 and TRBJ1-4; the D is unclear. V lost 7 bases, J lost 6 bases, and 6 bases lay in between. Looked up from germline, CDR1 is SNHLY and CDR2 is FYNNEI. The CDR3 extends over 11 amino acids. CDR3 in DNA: TGTGCCAGCACAGAACATGAAAAACTGTTTTTT. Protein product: CASTEHEKLFF.

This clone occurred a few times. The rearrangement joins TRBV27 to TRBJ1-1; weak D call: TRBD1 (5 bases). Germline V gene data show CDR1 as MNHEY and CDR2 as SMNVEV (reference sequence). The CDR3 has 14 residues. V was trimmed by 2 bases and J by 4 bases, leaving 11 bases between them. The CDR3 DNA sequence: TGTGCCAGCAGTTTACAGGGAAGGGGCACTGAAGCTTTCTTT. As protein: CASSLQGRGTEAFF.

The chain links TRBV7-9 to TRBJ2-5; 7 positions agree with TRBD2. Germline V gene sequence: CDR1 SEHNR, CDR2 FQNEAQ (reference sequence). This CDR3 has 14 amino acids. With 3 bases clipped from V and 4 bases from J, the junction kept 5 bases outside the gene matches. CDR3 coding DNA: TGTGCCAGCAGCTTGGCGGGGGTGACAGAGACCCAGTACTTC. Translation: CASSLAGVTETQYF.

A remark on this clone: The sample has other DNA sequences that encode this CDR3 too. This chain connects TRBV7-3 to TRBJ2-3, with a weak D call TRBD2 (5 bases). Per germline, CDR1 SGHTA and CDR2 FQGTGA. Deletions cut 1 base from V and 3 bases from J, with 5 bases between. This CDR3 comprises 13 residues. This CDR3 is CASSLSGTDTQYF. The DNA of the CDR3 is TGTGCCAGCAGCTTAAGCGGGACAGATACGCAGTATTTT.

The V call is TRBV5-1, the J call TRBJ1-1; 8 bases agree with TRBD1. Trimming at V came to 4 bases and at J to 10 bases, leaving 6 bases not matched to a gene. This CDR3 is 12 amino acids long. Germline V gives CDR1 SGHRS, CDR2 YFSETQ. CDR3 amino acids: CASSGGTGGAFF. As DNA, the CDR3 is TGCGCCAGCAGCGGTGGGACAGGAGGAGCTTTCTTT.

This CDR3 is CASSLANRVGADTQYF. Written as DNA, the CDR3 is TGTGCCAGCAGCTTAGCGAACAGGGTGGGGGCAGATACGCAGTATTTT. The V gene is TRBV7-6, the J gene TRBJ2-3, with D possibly matching TRBD1 (6 bases). Trimming shortened V by 0 bases and J by 4 bases, and 14 bases separated the two germline ends. This CDR3 spans 16 amino acids. CDR1 is SGHVS, CDR2 FNYEAQ, per germline.

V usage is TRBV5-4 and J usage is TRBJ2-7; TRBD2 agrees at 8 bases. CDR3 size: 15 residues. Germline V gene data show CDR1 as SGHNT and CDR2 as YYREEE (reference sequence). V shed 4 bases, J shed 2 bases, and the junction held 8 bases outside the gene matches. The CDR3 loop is CASSQAGTRAYEQYF. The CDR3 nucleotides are TGTGCCAGCAGCCAAGCCGGGACTAGAGCCTACGAGCAGTACTTC.

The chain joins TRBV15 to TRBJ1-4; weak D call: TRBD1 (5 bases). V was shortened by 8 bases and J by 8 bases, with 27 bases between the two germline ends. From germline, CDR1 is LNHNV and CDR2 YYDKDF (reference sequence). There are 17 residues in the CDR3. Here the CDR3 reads CATLPASGAGLEEKLFF. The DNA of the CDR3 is TGTGCCACCTTGCCTGCCTCCGGCGCGGGACTGGAAGAAAAACTGTTTTTT.

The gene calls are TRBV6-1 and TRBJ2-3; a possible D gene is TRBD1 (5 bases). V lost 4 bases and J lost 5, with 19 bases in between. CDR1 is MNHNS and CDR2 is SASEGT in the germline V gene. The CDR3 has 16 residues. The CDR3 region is CASSGPTDTRVDTQYF. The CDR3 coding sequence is TGTGCCAGCAGTGGACCGACAGACACCCGGGTAGATACGCAGTATTTT.

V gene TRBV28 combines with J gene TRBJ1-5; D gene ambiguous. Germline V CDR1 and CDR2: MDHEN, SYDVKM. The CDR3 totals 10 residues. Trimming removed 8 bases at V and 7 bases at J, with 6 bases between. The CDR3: CASGSQPQHF. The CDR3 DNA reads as TGTGCCAGCGGTTCACAGCCCCAGCATTTT.

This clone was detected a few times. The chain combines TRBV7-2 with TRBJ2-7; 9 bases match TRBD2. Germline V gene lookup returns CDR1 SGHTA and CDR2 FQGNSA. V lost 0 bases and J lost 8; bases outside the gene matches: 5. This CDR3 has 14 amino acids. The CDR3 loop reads CASSLALAGAKQYF. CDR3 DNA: TGTGCCAGCAGCTTAGCATTAGCGGGAGCAAAGCAGTACTTC.

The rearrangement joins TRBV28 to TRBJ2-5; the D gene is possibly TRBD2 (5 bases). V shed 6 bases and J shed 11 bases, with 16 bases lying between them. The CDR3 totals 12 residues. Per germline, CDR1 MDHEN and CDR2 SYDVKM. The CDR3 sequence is CASSSTSGEQYF. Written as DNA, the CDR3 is TGTGCCAGCAGCTCGACCTCCGGGGAGCAGTACTTC. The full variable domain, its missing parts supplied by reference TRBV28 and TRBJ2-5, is DVKVTQSSRYLVKRTGEKVFLECVQDMDHENMFWYRQDPGLGLRLIYFSYDVKMKEKGDIPEGYSVSREKKERFSLILESASTNQTSMYLCASSSTSGEQYFGPGTRLLVL.